Below, 19 T cell receptor beta chains from the same sample are listed, as sequenced in a study of T cells in Graves' hyperthyroidism and ophthalmopathy. Template material for amplifying TCR beta CDR3 regions consisted of RNA transcripts. First-round RT-PCR of the TCR CDR3 relied on the HTBI primer set. TCRdb reprocessed the multiplex PCR reads via MiXCR and lists one record per CDR3 protein. The sample contains hundreds of thousands of distinct CDR3 sequences, roughly 15% of which appear only once. Source material: blood. The receptors come from a woman aged 50 to 60 with Graves' ophthalmopathy.

This clonotype was counted only a few times. The gene calls are TRBV4-3 and TRBJ2-7, with D tentatively TRBD1 (6 bases). The CDR3 spans 15 residues. Trimming took 0 bases from V and 3 from J, leaving 12 bases between them. The germline V gene has CDR1 LGHNA and CDR2 YSLEER. CDR3 nucleotides: TGCGCCAGCAGCCAAGATAGGGACACCCTCTACGAGCAGTACTTC. Its protein is CASSQDRDTLYEQYF.

This clonotype appeared a few times. The chain couples TRBV5-5 to TRBJ1-3; D is undetermined. The germline gives CDR1 SGHKS, CDR2 YYEKEE (reference sequence). The V end lost 6 bases, the J end lost 0 bases, and 7 bases lay between the germline ends. CDR3 length equals 13 residues. The CDR3 DNA sequence: TGTGCCAGCACCAACCCCTCTGGAAACACCATATATTTT. This translates into CASTNPSGNTIYF. Full variable domain (rest looked up from reference TRBV5-5 and TRBJ1-3): DAGVTQSPTHLIKTRGQQVTLRCSPISGHKSVSWYQQVLGQGPQFIFQYYEKEERGRGNFPDRFSARQFPNYSSELNVNALLLGDSALYLCASTNPSGNTIYFGEGSWLTVV.

This clonotype was seen many times. This chain connects TRBV2 to TRBJ2-1, with TRBD2 matching 15 bases. V was clipped by 6 bases and J by 1 base; unmatched bases: 19. This CDR3 is built from 22 residues. Germline V lookup: CDR1 SNHLY, CDR2 FYNNEI. The CDR3 loop is CASSNRTSGRAAAVVSYNEQFF. CDR3 coding DNA: TGTGCCAGCAGCAACCGGACTAGCGGGAGGGCCGCGGCTGTCGTGTCCTACAATGAGCAGTTCTTC.

The sample holds many counts of this clonotype. The chain combines TRBV9 with TRBJ1-6; the D gene is possibly TRBD1 (6 bases). V lost 3 bases, J lost 6 bases, and 16 bases lay in between. CDR3 size: 16 residues. Germline lookup yields CDR1 SGDLS and CDR2 YYNGEE. For the CDR3, the DNA is TGTGCCAGCAGCGACCAACAGGGTTCTCTTAATTCACCCCTCCACTTT. It yields the protein CASSDQQGSLNSPLHF.

Comment on this clonotype: A junction boundary mismatches the germline segment, possibly from a read error. This rearrangement joins TRBV7-2 to TRBJ2-3; TRBD2 is a possible D gene (5 bases). Germline lookup yields CDR1 SGHTA and CDR2 FQGNSA. The CDR3 extends over 15 amino acids. CDR3 DNA: TGTGCCGGCAGCCAACCGGGAACTTCCACAGATACGCAGTATTTT. It yields the protein CAGSQPGTSTDTQYF. The variable domain in full, with the rest retrieved from reference TRBV7-2 and TRBJ2-3, is GAGVSQSPSNKVTEKGKDVELRCDPISGHTALYWYRQSLGQGLEFLIYFQGNSAPDKSGLPSDRFSAERTGGSVSTLTIQRTQQEDSAVYLCAGSQPGTSTDTQYFGPGTRLTVL.

This clonotype was observed at least ten times. The V call is TRBV4-3, the J call TRBJ1-1; D not certain. The germline gives CDR1 LGHNA, CDR2 YSLEER. V was shortened by 0 bases and J by 0 bases, with 5 bases between the two germline ends. The CDR3 runs to 14 residues. The chain's CDR3 is CASSQELMNTEAFF. The DNA of the CDR3 is TGCGCCAGCAGCCAAGAACTTATGAACACTGAAGCTTTCTTT.

The table lists this clonotype with a count of one. The chain recombines TRBV18 with TRBJ1-2; 8 bases are a match to TRBD1. The CDR3 runs to 14 residues. J gave up 3 bases and V 4 bases, and 4 bases lay outside the gene matches. CDR1 and CDR2 (germline): KGHSH, LQKENI. CDR3: CASSLTGVHYGYTF. The CDR3 DNA reads as TGTGCCAGCTCACTGACAGGGGTTCACTATGGCTACACCTTC.

This clonotype was detected ten times or more. The gene calls are TRBV6-4 and TRBJ2-2; possibly TRBD1 for D (6 bases). With 8 bases removed from V and 2 bases from J, the gap between germline ends came to 12 bases. CDR3 length equals 14 residues. The germline V gene has CDR1 MRHNA and CDR2 SNTAGT. CDR3 sequence: CASRIQGNTGELFF. The CDR3 DNA is TGTGCCAGCCGAATACAGGGAAACACCGGGGAGCTGTTTTTT.

This clonotype was detected ten times or more. The rearrangement joins TRBV10-3 to TRBJ1-1; D is perhaps TRBD1 (6 bases). Germline values: CDR1 ENHRY, CDR2 SYGVKD. CDR3 size: 11 residues. The V and J ends lost 11 bases and 2 bases respectively, with 9 bases between them. This CDR3 reads CAAQGNTEAFF. CDR3 DNA sequence: TGTGCCGCACAGGGCAACACTGAAGCTTTCTTT.

CDR3 region: CASSPGAAGNTGRADTQYF. The CDR3 nucleotides are TGCGCCAGCAGCCCAGGGGCGGCAGGGAATACGGGCCGGGCAGATACGCAGTATTTT. This rearrangement joins TRBV5-1 to TRBJ2-3, with D perhaps TRBD1 (6 bases). Trimming shortened V by 4 bases and J by 4 bases, and 28 bases separated the two germline ends. Per the germline V gene, CDR1 is SGHRS and CDR2 is YFSETQ. The length of the CDR3 is 19 residues.

This clonotype was seen ten or more times. The rearrangement links TRBV30 to TRBJ2-3; 8 nucleotides line up with TRBD1. Germline V CDR1 and CDR2: GTSNPN, SVGIG (reference sequence). The junction had 8 bases not matched to a gene; V was cut back by 5 bases and J by 4 bases. This CDR3 is built from 14 residues. The CDR3 DNA reads as TGTGCCTGGGACCCCCAGGGGGCCTCAGATACGCAGTATTTT. Its protein product is CAWDPQGASDTQYF.

This clonotype has a handful of counts. The rearrangement joins TRBV20-1 to TRBJ1-4; 10 bases fit TRBD1. The ends lost 5 bases at V and 6 bases at J; junction bases unmatched: 6. This CDR3 has 14 amino acids. CDR1 and CDR2 (germline): DFQATT, SNEGSKA (reference sequence). The CDR3 region is CSAEAGTGDEKLFF. The CDR3 DNA reads as TGCAGTGCTGAGGCCGGGACAGGGGATGAAAAACTGTTTTTT.

At least ten counts were recorded for this clonotype. The chain is built from TRBV9 and TRBJ2-2, with D uncertain. Germline CDR1 SGDLS, CDR2 YYNGEE. This CDR3 spans 14 amino acids. The V end was cut by 0 bases, the J end by 6 bases, with 9 bases between. In DNA, the CDR3 is TGTGCCAGCAGCGTAGTGTCACGGTCCGGGGAGCTGTTTTTT. The encoded protein is CASSVVSRSGELFF.

The chain links TRBV6-2 or TRBV6-3 to TRBJ1-2; no firm D call. V lost 1 base and J lost 2, with 5 bases in between. From germline, CDR1 is MNHEY and CDR2 SVGEGT. The CDR3 is made up of 13 amino acids. The CDR3, as DNA: TGTGCCAGCAGTTACTTAGACAACTATGGCTACACCTTC. Translating it yields CASSYLDNYGYTF.

At least ten counts were recorded for this clonotype. The chain is built from TRBV9 and TRBJ2-3; 9 nucleotides align to TRBD2. Germline V gives CDR1 SGDLS, CDR2 YYNGEE. The junction had 10 bases not matched to a gene; V was cut back by 0 bases and J by 5 bases. The CDR3 has 17 residues. The CDR3: CASSVDPSGRPLDTQYF. The CDR3 DNA reads TGTGCCAGCAGCGTAGATCCCAGCGGGAGGCCCTTAGATACGCAGTATTTT.

This clonotype was detected many times. The chain links TRBV7-2 to TRBJ2-7; D possibly uses TRBD1 or TRBD2 (5 bases each). Trimming took off 1 base at V and 3 bases at J, with 13 bases between the two ends. This CDR3 has 15 amino acids. Germline loops: CDR1 SGHTA, CDR2 FQGNSA. CDR3 in DNA: TGTGCCAGCAGCTTAGATCCCGGGACGGACTACGAGCAGTACTTC. Amino acid sequence: CASSLDPGTDYEQYF.

This clonotype was picked up many times. The rearrangement links TRBV3-1 to TRBJ2-7; no definite D call. V was clipped by 3 bases and J by 5 bases, with 8 bases between them. CDR1 LGHDT and CDR2 YNNKEL come from the germline V gene (reference sequence). The CDR3 runs to 12 residues. The CDR3 nucleotides read TGTGCCAGCAGCCACCAAGGTAACGAGCAGTACTTC. Translating gives CASSHQGNEQYF.

This clonotype was seen at least ten times. The chain carries TRBV30 and TRBJ2-3, with 7 bases fitting TRBD2. The germline V gene has CDR1 GTSNPN and CDR2 SVGIG (reference sequence). Trimming removed 2 bases from V and 10 bases from J; junction bases left unmatched: 12. CDR3 size: 14 residues. CDR3 loop: CAWSTGILAVPQYF. CDR3 in DNA: TGTGCCTGGAGTACCGGGATCCTAGCGGTTCCGCAGTATTTT.

This clonotype was seen repeatedly, ten times or more. The chain has TRBV18 and TRBJ2-5; the D is unclear. Germline V gene sequence: CDR1 KGHSH, CDR2 LQKENI. V lost 8 bases and J lost 2, with 9 bases in between. The CDR3 is 12 amino acids. The CDR3 DNA is TGTGCCAGCAGCCCAGGACAAGAGACCCAGTACTTC. Translated: CASSPGQETQYF.